Listed below are T cell receptor beta chains from one sample, sequenced in a study of T cell responses to AZD1222 COVID-19 vaccine. Using immunoSEQ multiplex PCR, the repertoire was profiled, and TCRdb retains in-frame clones only, with some absent. This table has under 120,000 clones, around 90% appearing once. Here the sequenced sample was peripheral blood, taken on day 0 of AZD1222 vaccination. The receptors were gathered from an adult in good health. Each CDR3 is given with its conserved first and last residue. The D gene is left open where the match is weak. For some rows the clone size is stated as once, few or many, or as a class when expanded; others skip it.

D gene	V gene	clone size	J gene	CDR3 protein	CDR3 DNA
NA	TRBV9	NA	TRBJ1-3	CASSNQGAGNTIYF	TGTGCCAGCAGCAACCAGGGTGCTGGAAACACCATATATTTT
TRBD1	TRBV19	NA	TRBJ1-4	CASEDRGEKLFF	TGTGCCAGTGAGGACAGGGGCGAAAAACTGTTTTTT
NA	TRBV7-2	NA	TRBJ1-1	CASSPLGGLNTEAFF	TGTGCCAGCAGCCCACTGGGGGGTCTGAACACTGAAGCTTTCTTT
NA	TRBV11-3	once	TRBJ2-3	CASSQRGADTQYF	TGTGCCAGCAGCCAGAGGGGGGCAGATACGCAGTATTTT
TRBD1	TRBV15	NA	TRBJ2-7	CATSRGQGNSDEQYF	TGTGCCACCAGCAGAGGACAGGGAAACAGCGACGAGCAGTACTTC
NA	TRBV30	NA	TRBJ1-5	CAWSGGSNQPQHF	TGTGCCTGGAGTGGAGGCAGCAATCAGCCCCAGCATTTT
TRBD2	TRBV9	NA	TRBJ2-1	CASSVPKIAGGPNEQFF	TGTGCCAGCAGCGTACCGAAAATAGCGGGAGGGCCTAATGAGCAGTTCTTC
NA	TRBV18	NA	TRBJ1-2	CASSPRDTDPYGYTF	TGTGCCAGCTCACCACGGGACACTGACCCCTATGGCTACACCTTC
NA	TRBV7-2	NA	TRBJ2-2	CASSLVRTGELFF	TGTGCCAGCAGCTTAGTAAGGACCGGGGAGCTGTTTTTT
TRBD1	TRBV7-3	NA	TRBJ2-7	CASSVQGGEQYF	TGTGCCAGCAGCGTACAGGGGGGCGAGCAGTACTTC
NA	TRBV20-1	NA	TRBJ1-2	CSAPNGYTF	TGCAGTGCCCCCAATGGCTACACCTTC
NA	TRBV9	NA	TRBJ1-4	CASGEGKATNEKLFF	TGTGCCAGCGGCGAGGGGAAAGCAACTAATGAAAAACTGTTTTTT
TRBD2	TRBV5-5	NA	TRBJ2-1	CASSSWTSNEQFF	TGTGCCAGCAGCTCCTGGACTAGCAATGAGCAGTTCTTC
NA	TRBV7-2	NA	TRBJ1-3	CASSLMEGGNTIYF	TGTGCCAGCAGCTTGATGGAAGGGGGAAACACCATATATTTT
TRBD1	TRBV28	NA	TRBJ1-2	CASRTGDYGYTF	TGTGCCAGCCGGACAGGGGACTATGGCTACACCTTC
NA	TRBV6-4	NA	TRBJ1-5	CASSEPRTNQPQHF	TGTGCCAGCAGTGAACCCAGGACCAATCAGCCCCAGCATTTT
NA	TRBV11-2	NA	TRBJ1-4	CASSLDLPVYEKLFF	TGTGCCAGCAGCTTAGATCTACCCGTATATGAAAAACTGTTTTTT
NA	TRBV5-1	NA	TRBJ2-3	CASSSLARDTQYF	TGCGCCAGCAGCTCCCTAGCCCGGGATACGCAGTATTTT
NA	TRBV5-4	NA	TRBJ2-5	CASSPGDGIPRGTQYF	TGTGCCAGCAGCCCGGGGGACGGAATACCTCGGGGGACCCAGTACTTC
TRBD2	TRBV30	NA	TRBJ2-3	CAWSVMGLAVPRVRRDTQYF	TGTGCCTGGAGTGTGATGGGACTAGCTGTCCCCCGAGTACGTAGAGATACGCAGTATTTT
TRBD2	TRBV6-2/TRBV6-3	NA	TRBJ2-7	CASSYSGGRAGHEQYF	TGTGCCAGCAGTTACTCCGGCGGGAGGGCCGGCCACGAGCAGTACTTC
NA	TRBV5-4	NA	TRBJ2-7	CASSLGRGGAYEQYF	TGTGCCAGCAGCTTGGGGCGGGGCGGAGCCTACGAGCAGTACTTC
TRBD2	TRBV20-1	NA	TRBJ2-4	CSASHSGETKNIQYF	TGCAGTGCTAGTCATAGCGGGGAGACCAAAAACATTCAGTACTTC
NA	TRBV4-1	NA	TRBJ1-6	CASSQDKSPLHF	TGCGCCAGCAGCCAAGATAAGTCACCCCTCCACTTT
NA	TRBV15	NA	TRBJ1-1	CATSRDSDLNTEAFF	TGTGCCACCAGCAGAGATTCTGACCTGAACACTGAAGCTTTCTTT
TRBD1	TRBV5-1	NA	TRBJ1-1	CASSRGQGDTEAFF	TGCGCCAGCAGCAGGGGACAGGGAGACACTGAAGCTTTCTTT
TRBD2	TRBV9	NA	TRBJ2-1	CASSVETSLVNEQFF	TGTGCCAGCAGCGTAGAGACTAGCCTCGTAAATGAGCAGTTCTTC
TRBD1	TRBV4-2	NA	TRBJ2-5	CASSPRQGRETQYF	TGTGCCAGCAGCCCCCGACAGGGCCGGGAGACCCAGTACTTC
TRBD2	TRBV11-2	NA	TRBJ2-3	CASRRLAGGPGDTQYF	TGTGCCAGCAGAAGACTAGCGGGAGGACCGGGAGATACGCAGTATTTT
NA	TRBV28	once	TRBJ1-1	CASSPRTLGNTEAFF	TGTGCCAGCAGTCCACGGACTTTGGGGAACACTGAAGCTTTCTTT
TRBD1	TRBV3-1/TRBV3-2	NA	TRBJ1-4	CASSQGQGANEKLFF	TGTGCCAGCAGCCAAGGGCAGGGGGCTAATGAAAAACTGTTTTTT
NA	TRBV19	once	TRBJ1-1	CASSTNGQSGRAFF	TGTGCCAGTAGTACTAACGGACAGTCCGGGAGGGCTTTCTTT
TRBD2	TRBV28	NA	TRBJ2-5	CASSPIAGGPSQQETQYF	TGTGCCAGCAGTCCAATTGCGGGAGGGCCTTCGCAGCAAGAGACCCAGTACTTC
NA	TRBV5-6	NA	TRBJ2-7	CASSLYFYEQYF	TGTGCCAGCAGCTTGTATTTCTACGAGCAGTACTTC
NA	TRBV7-2	few	TRBJ1-2	CASNLSPGNYGYTF	TGTGCCAGCAACCTTTCACCAGGGAACTATGGCTACACCTTC
NA	TRBV4-3	few	TRBJ2-5	CASSQDRETQYF	TGCGCCAGCAGCCAAGATAGGGAGACCCAGTACTTC
NA	TRBV21-1	NA	TRBJ2-6	CASSFVEEANVLTF	TGTGCCAGCAGCTTCGTAGAGGAGGCCAACGTCCTGACTTTC
NA	TRBV11-1	NA	TRBJ2-1	CASSRDGTYNEQFF	TGTGCCAGCAGCCGGGACGGTACCTACAATGAGCAGTTCTTC
NA	TRBV12-3/TRBV12-4	NA	TRBJ2-5	CASRWGRAETQYF	TGTGCCAGCAGGTGGGGCAGGGCCGAGACCCAGTACTTC
NA	TRBV10-2	NA	TRBJ1-4	CATLDQATNEKLFF	TGCGCCACCTTAGACCAGGCAACTAATGAAAAACTGTTTTTT
TRBD1	TRBV30	NA	TRBJ1-5	CAWSGGQSNQPQHF	TGTGCCTGGAGTGGGGGACAGAGCAATCAGCCCCAGCATTTT